Following are 27 T cell receptor beta chains from one sample sequenced in a study of T cell responses to AZD1222 COVID-19 vaccine. Profiling relied on immunoSEQ multiplex PCR, and the TCRdb table lists in-frame clones only, not all of them. The sample lists about 37,000 clones; just over 85% were seen once. Here the sequenced sample was peripheral blood, taken 28 days after the second AZD1222 dose. These receptors were taken from an adult who received the AZD1222 COVID-19 vaccine.

V usage is TRBV27 and J usage is TRBJ2-3; 9 bases align to TRBD2. From germline, CDR1 is MNHEY and CDR2 SMNVEV (reference sequence). Trimming took 0 bases from V and 6 from J; bases not matched to a gene: 7. The CDR3 is made up of 16 amino acids. CDR3 DNA: TGTGCCAGCAGTTTATCGCGTCTAGCGGGGAGGGATACGCAGTATTTT. It encodes CASSLSRLAGRDTQYF.

The chain recombines TRBV30 with TRBJ1-2, with D possibly TRBD1 on 5 matching bases. The germline V gene has CDR1 GTSNPN and CDR2 SVGIG (reference sequence). This CDR3 contains 11 residues. Trimming stripped 3 bases from V and 7 bases from J, with 9 bases between. CDR3 residues: CAWSSGAGYTF. CDR3 bases: TGTGCCTGGAGCTCCGGGGCTGGCTACACCTTC.

The chain uses TRBV6-1 and TRBJ2-7; no clear D. Germline loops: CDR1 MNHNS, CDR2 SASEGT. V dropped 3 bases and J dropped 0 bases, with 15 bases sitting between them. This CDR3 has 16 residues. CDR3 sequence (DNA): TGTGCCAGCAGTGATCCTAGGCAGGTTCACTCCTACGAGCAGTACTTC. Its translation is CASSDPRQVHSYEQYF.

The chain recombines TRBV3-1 (or the pseudogene TRBV3-2) with TRBJ2-5; D ambiguous. Germline V gene sequence: CDR1 LGHDT, CDR2 YNNKEL (reference sequence). This CDR3 contains 14 residues. V dropped 3 bases and J dropped 1 base, with 9 bases sitting between them. The CDR3 coding sequence is TGTGCCAGCAGCCACCGGTCGTTCCAAGAGACCCAGTACTTC. As protein: CASSHRSFQETQYF.

V usage is TRBV15 and J usage is TRBJ1-2; no clear D gene. Germline V gene data show CDR1 as LNHNV and CDR2 as YYDKDF (reference sequence). Trimming took off 0 bases at V and 7 bases at J, with 15 bases between the two ends. The CDR3 runs 15 residues. The CDR3 reads CATSRDRQDFTGYTF. CDR3 DNA sequence: TGTGCCACCAGCAGAGATCGGCAGGATTTTACTGGCTACACCTTC.

In this sample, this clone turned up once. The CDR3 is CASSNPRGIGDNQPQHF. DNA for the CDR3: TGTGCCAGTAGCAATCCCAGGGGGATCGGTGACAATCAGCCCCAGCATTTT. The chain recombines TRBV19 with TRBJ1-5; 7 nucleotides line up with TRBD1. V was clipped by 6 bases and J by 3 bases; unmatched bases: 14. The CDR3 is 17 amino acids. The germline V gene has CDR1 LNHDA and CDR2 SQIVND (reference sequence).

This clone has just one count. The chain has TRBV27 and TRBJ2-6, with D perhaps TRBD1 (5 bases). Trimming removed 3 bases from V and 0 bases from J, with 15 bases in between. The CDR3 is 18 amino acids. Germline V gene data show CDR1 as MNHEY and CDR2 as SMNVEV (reference sequence). In DNA form, the CDR3 reads TGTGCCAGCAGTTTCAGGGCACCTTCAAACTCTGGGGCCAACGTCCTGACTTTC. This encodes CASSFRAPSNSGANVLTF.

The rearrangement uses TRBV3-1 (or the pseudogene TRBV3-2) and TRBJ2-5; 10 nucleotides align to TRBD2. The V gene's germline CDR1 is LGHDT and CDR2 YNNKEL (reference sequence). V was pared by 4 bases and J by 2 bases, with 7 bases of the junction left unmatched. This CDR3 comprises 16 residues. CDR3 sequence: CASSPQLAGTQETQYF. Here the CDR3 DNA reads TGTGCCAGCAGCCCACAACTAGCGGGGACTCAAGAGACCCAGTACTTC.

The chain's CDR3 is CASSYSTGEGGSPLHF. The CDR3 bases are TGTGCCAGCAGTTATTCGACAGGGGAAGGTGGATCACCCCTCCACTTT. This chain uses TRBV6-5 with TRBJ1-6; TRBD1 agrees at 8 bases. In germline, CDR1 is MNHEY, CDR2 SVGAGI. J gave up 10 bases and V 3 bases, and 11 bases lay outside the gene matches. The CDR3 totals 16 residues.

The chain recombines TRBV27 with TRBJ1-4; no reliable D call. The CDR3 loop spans 14 amino acids. Trimming left V 5 bases short and J 1 base short, with 8 bases between. Germline lookup yields CDR1 MNHEY and CDR2 SMNVEV (reference sequence). The CDR3: CASSPGGTNEKLFF. The DNA for the CDR3 is TGTGCCAGCAGTCCCGGCGGAACTAATGAAAAACTGTTTTTT.

V usage is TRBV6-5 and J usage is TRBJ2-2, with 8 positions matching TRBD1. The CDR3 has 14 amino acids. From germline, CDR1 is MNHEY and CDR2 SVGAGI. With V trimmed by 6 bases and J by 6 bases, 6 bases remained unmatched. The CDR3 sequence: CASRGRGRAGELFF. CDR3 coding DNA: TGTGCCAGCAGGGGCAGGGGGCGGGCCGGGGAGCTGTTTTTT.

The chain couples TRBV18 to TRBJ1-4; D gene unclear. V shed 3 bases and J shed 8 bases, with 19 bases lying between them. This CDR3 has 16 residues. Germline CDR1 reads KGHSH; CDR2 reads LQKENI. CDR3 in amino acids: CASSPLNSDGGEKLFF. CDR3 sequence (DNA): TGTGCCAGCTCACCCCTGAACAGTGACGGAGGGGAAAAACTGTTTTTT.

This sequence joins TRBV5-8 and TRBJ2-5; 8 nucleotides agree with TRBD2. The V segment lost 1 base and the J segment 7 bases; nucleotides outside the gene matches: 9. The CDR3 covers 15 residues. Looked up from germline, CDR1 is SGHTS and CDR2 is YDEGEE. In DNA form, the CDR3 reads TGTGCCAGCAGCTTGCCCCGGCCTAGCGGGCTGACCCAGTACTTC. Protein product: CASSLPRPSGLTQYF.

The genes are TRBV30 and TRBJ1-2; D perhaps matches TRBD1 (5 bases). The CDR3 extends over 13 amino acids. Germline V gives CDR1 GTSNPN, CDR2 SVGIG (reference sequence). With 4 bases removed from V and 9 bases from J, the gap between germline ends came to 18 bases. The DNA of the CDR3 is TGTGCCTGGACCCGCCGGGACGGAAGTAGCTACACCTTC. Translating it yields CAWTRRDGSSYTF.

The chain is built from TRBV4-1 and TRBJ1-3, with D uncertain. The germline gives CDR1 MGHRA, CDR2 YSYEKL. CDR3 length equals 15 residues. Trimming removed 1 base from V and 0 bases from J, with 7 bases in between. The CDR3 spells CASSQGAFSGNTIYF. As DNA, the CDR3 is TGCGCCAGCAGCCAAGGGGCTTTCTCTGGAAACACCATATATTTT.

The V gene is TRBV28, the J gene TRBJ1-2; D call uncertain. CDR3 length: 12 amino acids. V was cut by 3 bases and J by 14 bases, with 16 bases left in between. Germline assignment: CDR1 MDHEN and CDR2 SYDVKM. DNA of the CDR3: TGTGCCAGCAGTTTCCCCACGGGAGGTAGGACCTTC. Translated: CASSFPTGGRTF.

The chain recombines TRBV28 with TRBJ2-1; D remains ambiguous. Between the trimmed V and J ends, which lost 8 bases and 4 bases, there was a span of 12 bases. CDR1 and CDR2 from the germline V gene are MDHEN and SYDVKM. This CDR3 has 13 residues. This CDR3 is CASSPGSYNEQFF. The CDR3 DNA reads TGTGCCAGCTCCCCCGGCTCATACAATGAGCAGTTCTTC.

V and J are TRBV6-5 and TRBJ2-7; the match to TRBD2 covers 10 bases. Germline V lookup: CDR1 MNHEY, CDR2 SVGAGI. The CDR3 consists of 15 residues. J was trimmed by 2 bases and V by 0 bases; bases with no gene match: 1. The CDR3 DNA reads TGTGCCAGCAGTTACTCGAGCGGGAGGGCCTACGAGCAGTACTTC. This gives the protein CASSYSSGRAYEQYF.

This chain joins TRBV5-6 and TRBJ2-3; 8 bases are a match to TRBD1. V lost 2 bases, J lost 4 bases, and 3 bases stayed unmatched. From germline, CDR1 is SGHDT and CDR2 YYEEEE. The length of the CDR3 is 14 residues. This CDR3 reads CASSFAGGADTQYF. The CDR3, as DNA: TGTGCCAGCAGCTTTGCAGGGGGCGCAGATACGCAGTATTTT.

The chain links TRBV7-9 to TRBJ1-1, with 10 bases identical to TRBD1. The CDR3 runs to 15 residues. The ends lost 3 bases at V and 1 base at J; junction bases unmatched: 2. The germline V gene has CDR1 SEHNR and CDR2 FQNEAQ (reference sequence). The DNA for the CDR3 is TGTGCCAGCAGCTTGTGGACAGGGGGGAACACTGAAGCTTTCTTT. This encodes CASSLWTGGNTEAFF. Looking up the rest from reference TRBV7-9 and TRBJ1-1 gives the full variable domain: DTGVSQNPRHKITKRGQNVTFRCDPISEHNRLYWYRQTLGQGPEFLTYFQNEAQLEKSRLLSDRFSAERPKGSFSTLEIQRTEQGDSAMYLCASSLWTGGNTEAFFGQGTRLTVV.

The V and J genes are TRBV5-1 and TRBJ2-3; 8 nucleotides match TRBD2. Germline loops: CDR1 SGHRS, CDR2 YFSETQ. Trimming cost V 3 bases and J 2 bases; bases outside gene matches: 8. This CDR3 is 16 amino acids long. CDR3 sequence reads: CASSSRGLDNTDTQYF. Written as DNA, the CDR3 is TGCGCCAGCAGCTCCCGGGGACTAGATAACACAGATACGCAGTATTTT.

The chain is built from TRBV30 and TRBJ2-7, with 9 bases aligning to TRBD1. V dropped 3 bases and J dropped 5; count of bases not matched to a gene: 8. This CDR3 has 14 residues. Germline loops: CDR1 GTSNPN, CDR2 SVGIG (reference sequence). CDR3 in amino acids: CAWSRDRVMHEQYF. CDR3 in DNA: TGTGCCTGGAGCCGGGACAGGGTCATGCACGAGCAGTACTTC.

The chain is built from TRBV12-3 or TRBV12-4 and TRBJ1-1, with unresolved D. V lost 3 bases, J lost 8 bases, and 7 bases lay in between. This CDR3 contains 11 residues. CDR3 nucleotides: TGTGCCAGCAGTTTGGTTTCGGAAGCTTTCTTT. Translating it yields CASSLVSEAFF.

V gene TRBV7-2 combines with J gene TRBJ2-7; no firm D call. V was cut by 2 bases and J by 3 bases, with 11 bases left in between. Germline V lookup: CDR1 SGHTA, CDR2 FQGNSA. The CDR3 is 14 amino acids. This CDR3 is CASSLWRRGYEQYF. CDR3 in DNA: TGTGCCAGCAGCTTATGGCGGAGAGGCTACGAGCAGTACTTC.

In its sample, this clone was seen once. V gene TRBV12-5 combines with J gene TRBJ2-7; D possibly corresponds to TRBD2 (5 bases). Germline CDR1 is LGHNT and CDR2 is FRNRAP. V was pared by 0 bases and J by 6 bases, with 15 bases between. This CDR3 is built from 15 residues. Here the CDR3 reads CASGLVSAARGEQYF. DNA for the CDR3: TGTGCTAGTGGTTTGGTATCGGCGGCTCGGGGCGAGCAGTACTTC.

The chain has TRBV5-1 and TRBJ1-1; tentative D call: TRBD1 (6 bases). The V end was cut by 2 bases, the J end by 7 bases, with 27 bases between. The CDR3 spans 18 residues. The germline V gene has CDR1 SGHRS and CDR2 YFSETQ. CDR3 protein: CASSFGIGSGQGLYEAFF. The CDR3 bases are TGCGCCAGCAGCTTTGGGATAGGGTCGGGACAAGGCCTTTATGAAGCTTTCTTT.

CDR3 amino acids: CASRGGLANEKLFF. The CDR3 DNA sequence: TGTGCCAGCCGGGGGGGTTTGGCTAATGAAAAACTGTTTTTT. V is TRBV19 and J is TRBJ1-4, with D possibly being TRBD1 (5 bases). Germline V lookup: CDR1 LNHDA, CDR2 SQIVND (reference sequence). The ends were cut back, 9 bases at V and 3 bases at J, with 14 bases in the middle. There are 14 residues in the CDR3.